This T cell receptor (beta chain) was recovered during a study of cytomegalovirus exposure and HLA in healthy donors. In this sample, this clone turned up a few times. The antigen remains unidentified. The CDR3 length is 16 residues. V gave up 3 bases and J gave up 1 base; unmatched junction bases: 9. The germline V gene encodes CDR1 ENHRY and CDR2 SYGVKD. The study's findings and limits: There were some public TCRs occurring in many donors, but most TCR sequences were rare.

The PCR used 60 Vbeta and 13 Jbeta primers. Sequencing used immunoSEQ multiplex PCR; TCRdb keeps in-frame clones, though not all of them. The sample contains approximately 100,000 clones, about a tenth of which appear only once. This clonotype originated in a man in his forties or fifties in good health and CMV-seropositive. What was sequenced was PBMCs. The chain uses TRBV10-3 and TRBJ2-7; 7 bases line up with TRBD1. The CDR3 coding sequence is TGTGCCATCAGTGACAGCGACAGGGTAGTTTCCTACGAGCAGTACTTC. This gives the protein CAISDSDRVVSYEQYF.